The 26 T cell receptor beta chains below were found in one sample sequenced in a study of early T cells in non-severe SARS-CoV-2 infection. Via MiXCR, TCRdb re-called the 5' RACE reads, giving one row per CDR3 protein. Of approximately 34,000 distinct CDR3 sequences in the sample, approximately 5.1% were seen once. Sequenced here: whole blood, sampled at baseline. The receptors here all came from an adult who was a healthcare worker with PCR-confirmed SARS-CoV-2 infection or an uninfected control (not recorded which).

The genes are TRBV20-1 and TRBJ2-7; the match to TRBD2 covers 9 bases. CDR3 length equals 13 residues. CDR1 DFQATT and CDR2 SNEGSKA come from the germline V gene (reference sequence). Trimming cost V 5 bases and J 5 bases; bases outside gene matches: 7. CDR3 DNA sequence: TGCAGTGCTGCGGGACTAGCTACCCACGAGCAGTACTTC. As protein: CSAAGLATHEQYF.

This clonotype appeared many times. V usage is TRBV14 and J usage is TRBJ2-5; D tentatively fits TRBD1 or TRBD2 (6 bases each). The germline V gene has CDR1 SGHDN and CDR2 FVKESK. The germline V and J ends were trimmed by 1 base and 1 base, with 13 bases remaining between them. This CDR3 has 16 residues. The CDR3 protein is CASSQGGAGTQETQYF. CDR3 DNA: TGTGCCAGCAGCCAAGGGGGGGCCGGGACCCAAGAGACCCAGTACTTC. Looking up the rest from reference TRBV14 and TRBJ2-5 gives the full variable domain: EAGVTQFPSHSVIEKGQTVTLRCDPISGHDNLYWYRRVMGKEIKFLLHFVKESKQDESGMPNNRFLAERTGGTYSTLKVQPAELEDSGVYFCASSQGGAGTQETQYFGPGTRLLVL.

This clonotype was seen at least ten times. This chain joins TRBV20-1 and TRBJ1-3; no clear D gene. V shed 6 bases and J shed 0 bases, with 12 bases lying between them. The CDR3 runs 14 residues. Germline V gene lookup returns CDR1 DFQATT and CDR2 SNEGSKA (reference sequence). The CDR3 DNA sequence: TGCAGTGCCTCCGACCGAAACTCTGGAAACACCATATATTTT. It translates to CSASDRNSGNTIYF.

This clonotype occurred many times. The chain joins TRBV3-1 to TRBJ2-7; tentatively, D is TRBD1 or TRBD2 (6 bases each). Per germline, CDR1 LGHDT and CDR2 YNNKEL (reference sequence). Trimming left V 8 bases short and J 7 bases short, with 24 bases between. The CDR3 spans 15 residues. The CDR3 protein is CASGVADMPRGEQYF. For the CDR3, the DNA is TGTGCCAGCGGGGTAGCGGATATGCCTAGGGGGGAGCAGTACTTC.

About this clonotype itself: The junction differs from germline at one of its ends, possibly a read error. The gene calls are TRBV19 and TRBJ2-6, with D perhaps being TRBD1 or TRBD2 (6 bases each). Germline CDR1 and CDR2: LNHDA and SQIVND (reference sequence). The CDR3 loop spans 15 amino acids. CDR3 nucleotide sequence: TGTGCCAGTAGTATAGCCCCTTCGGGGGCCAACGTCCTGATTTTC. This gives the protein CASSIAPSGANVLIF.

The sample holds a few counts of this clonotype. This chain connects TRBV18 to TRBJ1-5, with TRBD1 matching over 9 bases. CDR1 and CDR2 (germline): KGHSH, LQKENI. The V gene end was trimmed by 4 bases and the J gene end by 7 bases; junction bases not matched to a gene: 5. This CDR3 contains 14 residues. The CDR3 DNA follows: TGTGCCAGCTCACAGGGACAGGGCGGCCAGCCCCAGCATTTT. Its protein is CASSQGQGGQPQHF. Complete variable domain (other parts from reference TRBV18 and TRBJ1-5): NAGVMQNPRHLVRRRGQEARLRCSPMKGHSHVYWYRQLPEEGLKFMVYLQKENIIDESGMPKERFSAEFPKEGPSILRIQQVVRGDSAAYFCASSQGQGGQPQHFGDGTRLSIL.

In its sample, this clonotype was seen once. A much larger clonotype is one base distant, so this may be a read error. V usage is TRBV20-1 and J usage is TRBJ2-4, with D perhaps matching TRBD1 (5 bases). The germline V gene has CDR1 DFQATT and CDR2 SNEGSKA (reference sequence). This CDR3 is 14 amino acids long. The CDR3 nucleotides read TGCAGTGCCTCAGGGCTCTTAGCCAAAAACATTCAGCACTTC. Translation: CSASGLLAKNIQHF.

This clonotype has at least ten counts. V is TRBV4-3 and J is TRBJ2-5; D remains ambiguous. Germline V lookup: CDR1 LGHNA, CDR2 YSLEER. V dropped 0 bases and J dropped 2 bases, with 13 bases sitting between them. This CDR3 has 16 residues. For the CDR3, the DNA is TGCGCCAGCAGCCAAGATACCAGGCCCTTACAAGAGACCCAGTACTTC. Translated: CASSQDTRPLQETQYF.

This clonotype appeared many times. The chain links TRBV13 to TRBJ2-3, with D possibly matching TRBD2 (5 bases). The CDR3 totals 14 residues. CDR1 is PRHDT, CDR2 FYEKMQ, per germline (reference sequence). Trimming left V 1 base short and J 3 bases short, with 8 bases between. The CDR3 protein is CASSLVSVTDTQYF. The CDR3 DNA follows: TGTGCCAGCAGCTTAGTTAGCGTTACAGATACGCAGTATTTT.

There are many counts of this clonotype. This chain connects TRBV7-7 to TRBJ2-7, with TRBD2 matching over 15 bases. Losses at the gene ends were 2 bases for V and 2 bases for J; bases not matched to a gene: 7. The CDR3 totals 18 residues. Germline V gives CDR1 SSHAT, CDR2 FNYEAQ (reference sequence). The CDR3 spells CASSLSPGLAGGPYEQYV. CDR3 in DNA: TGTGCCAGCAGCTTATCCCCGGGACTAGCGGGAGGCCCCTACGAGCAGTACGTC.

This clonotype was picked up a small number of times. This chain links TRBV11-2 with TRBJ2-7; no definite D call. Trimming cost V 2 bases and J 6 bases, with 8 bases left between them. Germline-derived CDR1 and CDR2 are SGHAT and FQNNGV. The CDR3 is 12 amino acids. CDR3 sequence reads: CASSLLTLEQYF. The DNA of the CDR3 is TGTGCCAGCAGCTTATTAACCCTCGAGCAGTACTTC.

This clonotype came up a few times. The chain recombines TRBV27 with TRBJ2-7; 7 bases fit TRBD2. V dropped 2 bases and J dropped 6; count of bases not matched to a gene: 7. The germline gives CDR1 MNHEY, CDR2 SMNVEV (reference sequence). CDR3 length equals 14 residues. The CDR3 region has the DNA TGTGCCAGCAGTTTACGTGGGAGGGCCTCCGAGCAGTACGTC. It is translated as CASSLRGRASEQYV.

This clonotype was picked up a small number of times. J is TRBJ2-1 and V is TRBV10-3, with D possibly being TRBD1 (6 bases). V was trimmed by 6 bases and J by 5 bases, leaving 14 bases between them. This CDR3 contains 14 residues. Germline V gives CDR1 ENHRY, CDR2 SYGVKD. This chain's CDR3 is CAISDRSDHNEQFF. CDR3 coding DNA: TGTGCCATCAGCGACAGGTCTGACCACAATGAGCAGTTCTTC.

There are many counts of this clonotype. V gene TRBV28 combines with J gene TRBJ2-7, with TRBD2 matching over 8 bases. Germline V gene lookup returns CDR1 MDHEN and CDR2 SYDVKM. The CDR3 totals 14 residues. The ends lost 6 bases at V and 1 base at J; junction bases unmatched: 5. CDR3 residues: CASRDSGKSYEQYF. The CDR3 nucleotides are TGTGCCAGCAGGGATAGCGGGAAGTCCTACGAGCAGTACTTC.

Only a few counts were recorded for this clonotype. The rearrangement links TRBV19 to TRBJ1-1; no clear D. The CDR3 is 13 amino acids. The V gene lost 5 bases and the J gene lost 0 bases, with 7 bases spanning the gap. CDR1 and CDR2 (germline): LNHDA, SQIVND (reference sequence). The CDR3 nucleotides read TGTGCCAGTAGTGTATTAATGAACACTGAAGCTTTCTTT. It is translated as CASSVLMNTEAFF.

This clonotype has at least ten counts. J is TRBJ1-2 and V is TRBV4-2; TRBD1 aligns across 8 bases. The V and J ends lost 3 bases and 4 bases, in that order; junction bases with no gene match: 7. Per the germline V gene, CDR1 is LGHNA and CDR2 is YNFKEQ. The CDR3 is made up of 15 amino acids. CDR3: CASSQRTGQRYGYTF. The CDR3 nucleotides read TGTGCCAGCAGCCAGCGGACAGGGCAGCGCTATGGCTACACCTTC.

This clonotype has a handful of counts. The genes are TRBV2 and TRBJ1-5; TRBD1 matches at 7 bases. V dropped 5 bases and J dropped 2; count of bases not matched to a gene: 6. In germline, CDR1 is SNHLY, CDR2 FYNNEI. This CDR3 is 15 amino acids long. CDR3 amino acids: CASSKYRGGNQPQHF. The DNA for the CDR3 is TGTGCCAGCAGTAAATACAGGGGTGGCAATCAGCCCCAGCATTTT.

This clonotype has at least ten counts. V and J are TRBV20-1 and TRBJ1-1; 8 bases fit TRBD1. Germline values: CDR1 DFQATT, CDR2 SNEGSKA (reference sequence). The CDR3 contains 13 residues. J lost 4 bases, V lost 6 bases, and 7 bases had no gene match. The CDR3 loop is CSAEFTGGTEAFF. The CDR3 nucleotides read TGCAGTGCCGAGTTTACAGGGGGCACTGAAGCTTTCTTT.

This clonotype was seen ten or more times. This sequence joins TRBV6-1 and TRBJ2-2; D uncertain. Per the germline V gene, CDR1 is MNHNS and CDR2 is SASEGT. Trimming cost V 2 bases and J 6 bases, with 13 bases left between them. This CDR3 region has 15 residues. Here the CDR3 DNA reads TGTGCCAGCAGTGAATGGCTTTTGCGCCCCGGGGAGCTGTTTTTT. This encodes CASSEWLLRPGELFF.

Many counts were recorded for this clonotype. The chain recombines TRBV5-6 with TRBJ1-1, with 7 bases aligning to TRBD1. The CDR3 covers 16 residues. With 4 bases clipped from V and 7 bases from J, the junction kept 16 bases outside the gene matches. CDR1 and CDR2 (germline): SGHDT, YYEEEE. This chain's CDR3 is CASSPPRAGGLDEAFF. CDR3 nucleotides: TGTGCCAGCAGCCCCCCGAGGGCAGGGGGGCTTGATGAAGCTTTCTTT.

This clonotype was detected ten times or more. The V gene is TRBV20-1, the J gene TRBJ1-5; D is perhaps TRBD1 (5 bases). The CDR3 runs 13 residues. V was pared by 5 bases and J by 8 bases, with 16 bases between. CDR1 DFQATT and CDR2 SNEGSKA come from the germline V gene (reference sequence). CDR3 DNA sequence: TGCAGTGCTCGAGCGGGTTCGGGGGAGCCCCAGCATTTT. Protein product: CSARAGSGEPQHF.

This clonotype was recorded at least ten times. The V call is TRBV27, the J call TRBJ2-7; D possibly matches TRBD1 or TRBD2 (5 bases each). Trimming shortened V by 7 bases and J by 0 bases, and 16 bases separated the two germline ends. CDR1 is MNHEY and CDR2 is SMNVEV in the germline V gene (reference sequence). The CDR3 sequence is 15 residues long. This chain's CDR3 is CASTSRDPCSYEQYV. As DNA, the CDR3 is TGTGCCAGCACCAGCCGGGACCCCTGCTCCTACGAGCAGTACGTC.

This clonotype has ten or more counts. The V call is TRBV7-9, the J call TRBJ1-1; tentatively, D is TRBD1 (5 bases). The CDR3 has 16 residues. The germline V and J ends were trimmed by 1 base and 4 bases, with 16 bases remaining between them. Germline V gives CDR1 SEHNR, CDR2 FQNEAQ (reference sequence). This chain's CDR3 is CASSLEPAGLGTEAFF. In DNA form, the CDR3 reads TGTGCCAGCAGCTTAGAACCGGCAGGGTTAGGCACTGAAGCTTTCTTT.

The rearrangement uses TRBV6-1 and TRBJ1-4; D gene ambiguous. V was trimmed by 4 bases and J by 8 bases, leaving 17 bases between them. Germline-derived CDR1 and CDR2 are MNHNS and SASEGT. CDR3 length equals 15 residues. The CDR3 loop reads CASSAPTRGTEKLFF. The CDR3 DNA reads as TGTGCCAGCAGTGCCCCGACCCGGGGTACGGAAAAACTGTTTTTT.

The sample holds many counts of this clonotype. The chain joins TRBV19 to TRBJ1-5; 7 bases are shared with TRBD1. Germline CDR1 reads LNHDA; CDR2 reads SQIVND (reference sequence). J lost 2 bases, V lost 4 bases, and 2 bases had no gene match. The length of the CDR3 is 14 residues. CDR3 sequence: CASSSTGGNQPQHF. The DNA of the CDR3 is TGTGCCAGTAGTAGTACAGGGGGCAATCAGCCCCAGCATTTT.

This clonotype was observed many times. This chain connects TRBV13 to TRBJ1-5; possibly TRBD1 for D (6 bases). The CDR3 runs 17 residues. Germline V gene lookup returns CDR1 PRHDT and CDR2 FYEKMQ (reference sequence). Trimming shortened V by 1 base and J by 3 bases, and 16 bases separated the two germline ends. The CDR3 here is CASSLAYDDRTNQPQHF. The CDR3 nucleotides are TGTGCCAGCAGCTTAGCCTACGACGACAGGACCAATCAGCCCCAGCATTTT.